This TCR beta chain was sequenced during a study of blood T cell repertoires in COVID-19. For the study at large: There were acute and convalescent COVID-19 samples, and they came from the United States, Italy and Spain.

This CDR3 region has 17 residues. Germline-derived CDR1 and CDR2 are LGHDT and YNNKEL (reference sequence). V dropped 1 base and J dropped 7 bases, with 22 bases sitting between them. Produced via immunoSEQ multiplex PCR; TCRdb's table is partial and in-frame only. The sample has 200,000 to 300,000 clones; about 87% are singletons. Sequences were obtained from peripheral blood. The clonotype comes from a woman in her 70s with active or convalescent COVID-19. This rearrangement joins TRBV3-1 (or the pseudogene TRBV3-2) to TRBJ1-2; D possibly corresponds to TRBD1 (6 bases). The CDR3 loop is CASSQGGGRRGRSGYTF. The CDR3 bases are TGTGCCAGCAGCCAAGGAGGGGGTCGTAGGGGACGGTCTGGCTACACCTTC.